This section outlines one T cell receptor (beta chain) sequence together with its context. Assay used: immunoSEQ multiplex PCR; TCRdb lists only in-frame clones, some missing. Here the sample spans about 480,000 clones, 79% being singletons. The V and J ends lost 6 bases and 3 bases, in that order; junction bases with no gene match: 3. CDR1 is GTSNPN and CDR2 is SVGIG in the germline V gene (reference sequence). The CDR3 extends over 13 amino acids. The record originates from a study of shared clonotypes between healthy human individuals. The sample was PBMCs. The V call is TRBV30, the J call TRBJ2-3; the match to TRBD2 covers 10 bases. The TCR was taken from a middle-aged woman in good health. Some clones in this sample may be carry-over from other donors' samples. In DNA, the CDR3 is TGTGCCTGCTCGGGACTAGCGACAGATACGCAGTATTTT. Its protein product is CACSGLATDTQYF. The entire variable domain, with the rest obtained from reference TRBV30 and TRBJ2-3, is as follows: SQTIHQWPATLVQPVGSPLSLECTVEGTSNPNLYWYRQAAGRGLQLLFYSVGIGQISSEVPQNLSASRPQDRQFILSSKKLLLSDSGFYLCACSGLATDTQYFGPGTRLTVL.